The 3 T cell receptor beta chains given below trace back to one sample, sequenced in a study of blood T cells in healthy people across ages. Primers used in a second PCR of about 6 to 11 cycles were a sample-barcoded 5' primer and a J-beta primer mix. One entry per CDR3 protein, called by TCRdb with MiXCR from the 5' RACE reads. The sample contains about 750,000 distinct CDR3 sequences, about 55% of which appear only once. The sequenced sample was blood. The receptors come from a man older than 75 in good health.

V and J are TRBV11-2 and TRBJ2-4; 8 nucleotides match TRBD1. The end of the DNA fits TRBJ2-7 better, so the J call may be wrong. Germline V gene sequence: CDR1 SGHAT, CDR2 FQNNGV. This CDR3 contains 16 residues. Here the CDR3 reads CASSPLIGQGAYEQYF. In DNA, the CDR3 is TGTGCCAGCAGCCCTTTAATTGGACAGGGAGCCTACGAGCAGTACTTC.

The J gene is TRBJ2-7, the V gene TRBV7-2; D is possibly TRBD2 (6 bases). This CDR3 comprises 17 residues. Trimming left V 1 base short and J 2 bases short, with 18 bases between. CDR1 and CDR2 from the germline V gene are SGHTA and FQGNSA. DNA for the CDR3: TGTGCCAGCAGCTTAGATCCAGCGGGCGCCCTACCCTACGAGCAGTACTTC. As protein: CASSLDPAGALPYEQYF.

The rearrangement joins TRBV4-2 to TRBJ2-3; D might be TRBD1 (8 bases). Germline V lookup: CDR1 LGHNA, CDR2 YNFKEQ. The CDR3 spans 15 residues. Between the trimmed V and J ends, which lost 5 bases and 4 bases, there was a span of 16 bases. CDR3 amino acids: CASSNRGGSSDTQYF. The CDR3 DNA reads TGTGCCAGCAGCAACAGGGGGGGTTCTTCAGATACGCAGTATTTT.